These T cell receptor beta chains were read from a single sample in a study of blood T cell repertoires in COVID-19. The data were produced by immunoSEQ multiplex PCR, yet TCRdb's version contains in-frame clones alone and is incomplete. The repertoire has around 270,000 clones, about 89% of them found once; the top ten carry around 0.84%. What was sequenced was peripheral blood. The receptors derive from a man between 25 and 39 years old with acute or convalescent COVID-19. Each CDR3 is given with its conserved first and last residue. Each record gives: clone size, V gene, D gene, J gene, CDR3 protein, CDR3 DNA. A D gene is named only where the DNA matches it firmly. Not every row has a clone size; where given, it reads once, few, many or a size class.

clone size: -; V gene: TRBV20-1; D gene: TRBD1; J gene: TRBJ2-1; CDR3 protein: CSAGQGNEQFF; CDR3 DNA: TGCAGTGCTGGACAGGGGAATGAGCAGTTCTTC
clone size: -; V gene: TRBV3-1/TRBV3-2; D gene: -; J gene: TRBJ2-1; CDR3 protein: CASSSNWGEQFF; CDR3 DNA: TGTGCCAGCAGCAGTAACTGGGGCGAGCAGTTCTTC
clone size: few; V gene: TRBV10-3; D gene: -; J gene: TRBJ1-1; CDR3 protein: CAIRDNLKNTEAFF; CDR3 DNA: TGTGCCATCAGGGACAACCTAAAGAACACTGAAGCTTTCTTT
clone size: once; V gene: TRBV7-2; D gene: -; J gene: TRBJ1-4; CDR3 protein: CASSLVGLEKLFF; CDR3 DNA: TGTGCCAGCAGCTTAGTTGGACTTGAAAAACTGTTTTTT
clone size: -; V gene: TRBV5-1; D gene: TRBD1; J gene: TRBJ2-3; CDR3 protein: CASSQDRGTDTQYF; CDR3 DNA: TGCGCCAGCAGCCAGGACAGGGGAACAGATACGCAGTATTTT
clone size: -; V gene: TRBV24-1; D gene: TRBD2; J gene: TRBJ2-1; CDR3 protein: CATSRRLAGVYNEQFF; CDR3 DNA: TGTGCCACCAGCCGCAGACTAGCGGGAGTCTACAATGAGCAGTTCTTC
clone size: -; V gene: TRBV5-5; D gene: -; J gene: TRBJ2-1; CDR3 protein: CASSLRLRGAGNEQFF; CDR3 DNA: TGTGCCAGCAGCTTGCGGTTGAGAGGCGCCGGCAATGAGCAGTTCTTC
clone size: -; V gene: TRBV6-1; D gene: -; J gene: TRBJ1-1; CDR3 protein: CASSEGLYTEAFF; CDR3 DNA: TGTGCCAGCAGTGAGGGGCTCTACACTGAAGCTTTCTTT
clone size: -; V gene: TRBV5-1; D gene: -; J gene: TRBJ1-1; CDR3 protein: CASSPPITGRGEAFF; CDR3 DNA: TGCGCCAGCAGCCCGCCAATCACGGGGAGAGGTGAAGCTTTCTTT
clone size: -; V gene: TRBV28; D gene: -; J gene: TRBJ1-6; CDR3 protein: CASSLQGLNSPLHF; CDR3 DNA: TGTGCCAGCAGTTTACAGGGACTAAATTCACCCCTCCACTTT
clone size: once; V gene: TRBV28; D gene: TRBD1; J gene: TRBJ2-7; CDR3 protein: CASRYGTGDTTLRAGQYF; CDR3 DNA: TGTGCCAGCAGATACGGGACAGGAGACACCACACTACGAGCAGGGCAGTACTTC
clone size: -; V gene: TRBV28; D gene: -; J gene: TRBJ1-5; CDR3 protein: CASCGRSQPQHF; CDR3 DNA: TGTGCCAGCTGTGGGCGCAGTCAGCCCCAGCATTTT
clone size: -; V gene: TRBV12-3/TRBV12-4; D gene: -; J gene: TRBJ2-7; CDR3 protein: CASSLNYHYEQYF; CDR3 DNA: TGTGCCAGCAGTTTGAACTATCATTACGAGCAGTACTTC
clone size: -; V gene: TRBV24-1; D gene: TRBD1; J gene: TRBJ1-1; CDR3 protein: CATSERQGAEAFF; CDR3 DNA: TGTGCCACCAGTGAGCGACAGGGGGCTGAAGCTTTCTTT
clone size: -; V gene: TRBV15; D gene: -; J gene: TRBJ2-4; CDR3 protein: CATSRDPERDIQYF; CDR3 DNA: TGTGCCACCAGCAGAGATCCGGAGCGGGACATTCAGTACTTC
clone size: -; V gene: TRBV5-6; D gene: -; J gene: TRBJ2-1; CDR3 protein: CASSMWRGYLNEQFF; CDR3 DNA: TGTGCCAGCAGTATGTGGCGGGGATACTTAAATGAGCAGTTCTTC
clone size: -; V gene: TRBV6-5; D gene: TRBD1; J gene: TRBJ1-2; CDR3 protein: CAATRQGQGYTF; CDR3 DNA: TGTGCCGCCACCCGACAGGGGCAAGGCTACACCTTC
clone size: -; V gene: TRBV7-2; D gene: -; J gene: TRBJ1-6; CDR3 protein: CASSRGGYNSPLHF; CDR3 DNA: TGTGCCAGCAGCCGGGGGGGGTACAATTCACCCCTCCACTTT
clone size: -; V gene: TRBV14; D gene: -; J gene: TRBJ1-1; CDR3 protein: CASSQDFWAERDEAFF; CDR3 DNA: TGTGCCAGCAGCCAAGATTTCTGGGCAGAAAGAGATGAAGCTTTCTTT
clone size: once; V gene: TRBV20-1; D gene: -; J gene: TRBJ1-2; CDR3 protein: CSASDPRAPYGYTF; CDR3 DNA: TGCAGTGCGAGTGACCCGAGGGCGCCCTATGGCTACACCTTC
clone size: -; V gene: TRBV29-1; D gene: -; J gene: TRBJ2-7; CDR3 protein: CSAVGAPAYEQYF; CDR3 DNA: TGCAGCGCCGTGGGGGCGCCTGCCTACGAGCAGTACTTC
clone size: -; V gene: TRBV7-7; D gene: TRBD1; J gene: TRBJ2-2; CDR3 protein: CASSIGTANTGELFF; CDR3 DNA: TGTGCTAGCAGCATAGGGACAGCGAACACCGGGGAGCTGTTTTTT
clone size: -; V gene: TRBV5-1; D gene: TRBD2; J gene: TRBJ2-7; CDR3 protein: CASSLGPRVAGVAEQYF; CDR3 DNA: TGCGCCAGCAGCTTGGGCCCCCGAGTAGCGGGAGTGGCCGAGCAGTACTTC
clone size: -; V gene: TRBV19; D gene: -; J gene: TRBJ1-2; CDR3 protein: CASTNPPGETNYGYTF; CDR3 DNA: TGTGCCAGTACCAATCCCCCGGGAGAAACTAACTATGGCTACACCTTC
clone size: once; V gene: TRBV6-6; D gene: TRBD2; J gene: TRBJ2-3; CDR3 protein: CASRPWAGGTDTQYF; CDR3 DNA: TGTGCCAGCAGACCATGGGCGGGGGGAACAGATACGCAGTATTTT
clone size: -; V gene: TRBV10-1; D gene: TRBD2; J gene: TRBJ2-1; CDR3 protein: CASSTNIAGGEQFF; CDR3 DNA: TGCGCCAGCAGTACCAATATAGCGGGGGGTGAGCAGTTCTTC
clone size: few; V gene: TRBV28; D gene: TRBD1; J gene: TRBJ1-1; CDR3 protein: CASRMLAGQVPQQGMNTEAFF; CDR3 DNA: TGTGCCAGCAGGATGCTCGCGGGACAGGTACCCCAGCAAGGGATGAACACTGAAGCTTTCTTT
clone size: few; V gene: TRBV28; D gene: -; J gene: TRBJ2-1; CDR3 protein: CASRKYRGEQFF; CDR3 DNA: TGTGCCAGCAGGAAATATAGGGGTGAGCAGTTCTTC
clone size: -; V gene: TRBV15; D gene: TRBD1; J gene: TRBJ1-2; CDR3 protein: CATSRRTGTPSYGYTF; CDR3 DNA: TGTGCCACCAGCAGACGGACAGGGACACCTTCCTATGGCTACACCTTC
clone size: -; V gene: TRBV28; D gene: TRBD2; J gene: TRBJ2-7; CDR3 protein: CASSLISLGLAGRTLTYEQYF; CDR3 DNA: TGTGCCAGCAGTTTAATATCACTTGGGCTAGCGGGAAGGACTTTAACCTACGAGCAGTACTTC
clone size: -; V gene: TRBV2; D gene: -; J gene: TRBJ1-6; CDR3 protein: CASRSEGGSPLHF; CDR3 DNA: TGTGCCAGCAGGTCAGAGGGCGGATCACCCCTCCACTTT
clone size: -; V gene: TRBV28; D gene: -; J gene: TRBJ1-6; CDR3 protein: CASSLRGGGYNSPLHF; CDR3 DNA: TGTGCCAGCAGTTTACGGGGAGGGGGCTATAATTCACCCCTCCACTTT
clone size: -; V gene: TRBV6-1; D gene: -; J gene: TRBJ2-1; CDR3 protein: CASSDIGSAYNEQFF; CDR3 DNA: TGTGCCAGCAGTGATATCGGGTCAGCTTACAATGAGCAGTTCTTC
clone size: -; V gene: TRBV29-1; D gene: -; J gene: TRBJ2-3; CDR3 protein: CSAEGGPTDTQYF; CDR3 DNA: TGCAGCGCTGAGGGGGGGCCCACAGATACGCAGTATTTT
clone size: -; V gene: TRBV30; D gene: -; J gene: TRBJ1-2; CDR3 protein: CAWFVHRASNYGYTF; CDR3 DNA: TGTGCCTGGTTTGTCCACAGGGCTTCTAACTATGGCTACACCTTC
clone size: -; V gene: TRBV24-1; D gene: -; J gene: TRBJ2-3; CDR3 protein: CATSDFYGTDTQYF; CDR3 DNA: TGTGCCACCAGTGATTTCTACGGCACAGATACGCAGTATTTT
clone size: -; V gene: TRBV28; D gene: -; J gene: TRBJ1-2; CDR3 protein: CASSPMGQSYGYTF; CDR3 DNA: TGTGCCAGCAGCCCTATGGGGCAGAGCTATGGCTACACCTTC
clone size: -; V gene: TRBV2; D gene: -; J gene: TRBJ2-7; CDR3 protein: CASQRGTAPYEQYF; CDR3 DNA: TGTGCCAGCCAGCGGGGGACAGCACCATACGAGCAGTACTTC
clone size: once; V gene: TRBV5-6; D gene: TRBD1; J gene: TRBJ1-4; CDR3 protein: CASSPRTGGGRLFF; CDR3 DNA: TGTGCCAGCAGCCCACGGACAGGGGGCGGAAGACTGTTTTTT
clone size: -; V gene: TRBV27; D gene: -; J gene: TRBJ2-7; CDR3 protein: CASSPQTTYEQYF; CDR3 DNA: TGTGCCAGCAGTCCACAGACCACCTACGAGCAGTACTTC